This T cell receptor beta chain was obtained from a study of high-grade serous ovarian cancer treatment subgroups. Background on the study: Samples averaged approximately 13,000 reads and around 7,600 unique TCR beta rearrangements. Whole-study findings and limits: Tumors within one patient showed repertoire similarity of roughly 0.11 to 0.8. TCR relatedness rose with neoantigen level and trended with mutation load. CDR1 and CDR2 were left unanalyzed; analyses focused on CDR3.

Tumor samples were obtained before definitive surgery or chemotherapy. Data came from immunoSEQ multiplex PCR; TCRdb stores just in-frame clones and leaves some out. Counted here are 150 to 200 clones, roughly 80% occurring once; the ten biggest clones make up roughly 13%. For this clone: Its antigen is unidentified.

The specimen was tumor tissue. This TCR was recovered from a human donor with high-grade serous ovarian cancer.

This chain's CDR3 is CASSLGGTRNTGELFF. The DNA for the CDR3 is TGTGCCAGCAGCTTAGGGGGGACGCGAAACACCGGGGAGCTGTTTTTT. The chain carries TRBV7-3 and TRBJ2-2; TRBD2 might be the D (6 bases). This CDR3 comprises 16 residues. Trimming shortened V by 2 bases and J by 2 bases, and 12 bases separated the two germline ends. Germline values: CDR1 SGHTA, CDR2 FQGTGA. The entire variable domain, with the rest obtained from reference TRBV7-3 and TRBJ2-2, is as follows: GAGVSQTPSNKVTEKGKYVELRCDPISGHTALYWYRQSLGQGPEFLIYFQGTGAADDSGLPNDRFFAVRPEGSVSTLKIQRTERGDSAVYLCASSLGGTRNTGELFFGEGSRLTVL.